A single sample gave rise to the 21 T cell receptor beta chains below, sequenced in a study of vaccination and CD4 T cells after COVID-19 (dated by TCRdb to between 2021 and 2022). Their target antigens are unknown. Libraries were constructed by PCR. TCRdb shows the sequencer as Illumina iSeq 100. DNA from cultured CD4+ T cells was subjected to TCR sequencing with the Oncomine TCR Beta short-read assay at the Johns Hopkins FTIC core. TCRdb reanalyzed the raw reads on its own, using fastp at Q25 for trimming and MiXCR for clone calling, and kept in-frame beta chains. Identical CDR3 protein sequences are pooled into one entry, listed with their most common genes and DNA. Counted in this sample were roughly 15,000 distinct CDR3 sequences; 40% to 50% of them appeared once. The ten largest clones capture about 8% of the sample. The sample's treatment or condition label, decoded: approximately nine-day PBMC culture with coronavirus spike peptide pools or control peptides (ViraFEST assay).

The material sequenced was CD4+ T cells from blood, cultured in vitro. The receptors originated from a human donor who had recovered from COVID-19.

This clonotype was seen only a few times. This chain connects TRBV12-3 or TRBV12-4 to TRBJ1-1; 8 nucleotides line up with TRBD1. The CDR3 is 15 amino acids. With 3 bases clipped from V and 0 bases from J, the junction kept 3 bases outside the gene matches. This chain's CDR3 is CASSFQGALNTEAFF. The CDR3 bases are TGTGCCAGCAGTTTTCAGGGGGCGCTGAACACTGAAGCTTTCTTT.

This chain connects TRBV6-2 or TRBV6-3 to TRBJ2-1; D may correspond to TRBD1 or TRBD2 (6 bases each). This CDR3 is built from 16 residues. Trimming cost V 6 bases and J 5 bases, with 20 bases left between them. The germline V gene encodes CDR1 MNHEY and CDR2 SVGEGT. In DNA form, the CDR3 reads TGTGCCAGCAGGGGAAGTGGGGGGCGGGGAGACAATGAGCAGTTCTTC. Protein sequence: CASRGSGGRGDNEQFF.

The V and J genes are TRBV11-3 and TRBJ1-3; D perhaps matches TRBD1 (5 bases). Germline CDR1 reads SGHNT; CDR2 reads YENEEA. V gave up 4 bases and J gave up 2 bases, with 18 bases separating them. CDR3 length: 17 amino acids. The CDR3 sequence: CASSWWGGGSPGNTIYF. The CDR3 DNA sequence: TGTGCCAGCAGCTGGTGGGGGGGGGGTAGTCCTGGAAACACCATATATTTT.

The gene calls are TRBV4-1 and TRBJ1-6; D is unresolved. In germline, CDR1 is MGHRA, CDR2 YSYEKL. This CDR3 has 14 amino acids. The V end lost 1 base, the J end lost 6 bases, and 7 bases lay between the germline ends. CDR3 DNA: TGCGCCAGCAGCCAAGTCAACTTTAATTCACCCCTCCACTTT. Translated, it gives CASSQVNFNSPLHF.

V and J are TRBV20-1 and TRBJ2-1, with 11 bases identical to TRBD2. Germline CDR1 and CDR2: DFQATT and SNEGSKA (reference sequence). V shed 0 bases and J 4 bases; nucleotides not matched to a gene: 8. This CDR3 region has 17 residues. In DNA form, the CDR3 reads TGCAGTGCTAGAGATGTCGGGGGACTAGCGGCATACAATGAGCAGTTCTTC. Protein sequence: CSARDVGGLAAYNEQFF.

The chain joins TRBV29-1 to TRBJ1-2; the match to TRBD1 covers 8 bases. With V trimmed by 3 bases and J by 5 bases, 8 bases remained unmatched. The CDR3 length is 14 residues. Per germline, CDR1 SQVTM and CDR2 ANQGSEA. The CDR3 spells CSVDPTGGSYGYTF. The CDR3 nucleotides read TGCAGCGTTGACCCTACAGGGGGAAGTTATGGCTACACCTTC.

Only a few counts were recorded for this clonotype. The V and J genes are TRBV2 and TRBJ1-6; 9 bases match TRBD1. CDR3 length: 14 amino acids. Germline V CDR1 and CDR2: SNHLY, FYNNEI. V was clipped by 6 bases and J by 7 bases; unmatched bases: 4. CDR3 sequence: CASRRQGVNSPLHF. The DNA of the CDR3 is TGTGCCAGCAGGAGACAGGGGGTAAATTCACCCCTCCACTTT.

The J gene is TRBJ2-4, the V gene TRBV15; D unresolved. V lost 1 base and J lost 1, with 20 bases in between. The V gene's germline CDR1 is LNHNV and CDR2 YYDKDF (reference sequence). The CDR3 extends over 19 amino acids. The CDR3 protein is CATSRVRAGEGSAKNIQYF. In DNA, the CDR3 is TGTGCCACCAGCAGAGTTCGTGCTGGGGAAGGATCGGCCAAAAACATTCAGTACTTC. The full variable domain, with the rest looked up from reference TRBV15 and TRBJ2-4, is DAMVIQNPRYQVTQFGKPVTLSCSQTLNHNVMYWYQQKSSQAPKLLFHYYDKDFNNEADTPDNFQSRRPNTSFCFLDIRSPGLGDTAMYLCATSRVRAGEGSAKNIQYFGAGTRLSVL.

In its sample, this clonotype is medium-sized. The chain joins TRBV27 to TRBJ1-2; 7 bases are shared with TRBD1. The CDR3 is 13 residues long. Germline V lookup: CDR1 MNHEY, CDR2 SMNVEV (reference sequence). V shed 6 bases and J 8 bases; nucleotides not matched to a gene: 9. The CDR3 DNA reads as TGTGCCAGCAGATCCACAGGGGAAGAGGGCTACACCTTC. This gives the protein CASRSTGEEGYTF.

This clonotype was picked up a small number of times. V and J are TRBV10-3 and TRBJ2-5, with D perhaps TRBD2 (6 bases). The CDR3 has 13 residues. Germline-derived CDR1 and CDR2 are ENHRY and SYGVKD. Trimming removed 7 bases from V and 6 bases from J, with 15 bases in between. CDR3 sequence (DNA): TGTGCCATCAATAGTAACGGGGGAAAGACCCAGTACTTC. This gives the protein CAINSNGGKTQYF.

This chain uses TRBV5-6 with TRBJ1-2, with 8 bases fitting TRBD1. The CDR3 totals 15 residues. V lost 0 bases to trimming and J lost 4 bases; unmatched junction nucleotides: 5. Germline loops: CDR1 SGHDT, CDR2 YYEEEE. CDR3: CASSLGDRGGYGYTF. The CDR3 nucleotides are TGTGCCAGCAGCTTGGGTGACAGGGGAGGCTATGGCTACACCTTC.

The chain uses TRBV6-5 and TRBJ2-1; the match to TRBD2 covers 7 bases. CDR1 and CDR2 (germline): MNHEY, SVGAGI. CDR3 length: 12 residues. V trimming: 4 bases; J trimming: 10 bases; junction bases outside the gene matches: 4. CDR3 protein: CASSSVGGEQFF. Written as DNA, the CDR3 is TGTGCCAGCAGTTCCGTGGGGGGGGAGCAGTTCTTC.

This clonotype was detected a few times. V usage is TRBV7-6 and J usage is TRBJ1-2; the D is unclear. The germline CDR1 and CDR2 sequences are SGHVS and FNYEAQ. V lost 0 bases and J 4 bases, leaving 15 bases between the germline ends. There are 16 residues in the CDR3. The CDR3 region has the DNA TGTGCCAGCAGCTTAGCGGGCGACGGAGTCGGCTATGGCTACACCTTC. Encoded protein: CASSLAGDGVGYGYTF.

The genes are TRBV20-1 and TRBJ2-3, with 8 bases lining up with TRBD2. Unmatched junction bases numbered 13, after V lost 7 bases and J lost 4 bases. The germline gives CDR1 DFQATT, CDR2 SNEGSKA (reference sequence). CDR3 size: 15 residues. The CDR3 sequence is CSVQVPGRAADTQYF. In nucleotides, the CDR3 is TGCAGTGTTCAGGTCCCCGGGAGGGCCGCAGATACGCAGTATTTT.

DNA for the CDR3: TGTGCCAGCAGCTCCGCCTATCAACAGGGAGGCTCCTACGAGCAGTACTTC. This codes for CASSSAYQQGGSYEQYF. The V and J genes are TRBV7-9 and TRBJ2-7; D possibly uses TRBD1 or TRBD2 (6 bases each). The germline V gene has CDR1 SEHNR and CDR2 FQNEAQ (reference sequence). The length of the CDR3 is 17 residues. V lost 4 bases, J lost 0 bases, and 19 bases lay in between.

The chain recombines TRBV2 with TRBJ1-2, with a possible D match to TRBD1 (5 bases). CDR1 SNHLY and CDR2 FYNNEI come from the germline V gene. Trimming left V 5 bases short and J 8 bases short, with 21 bases between. The CDR3 is 15 amino acids. CDR3 sequence reads: CASSPKIAGLGGYTF. The CDR3 nucleotides read TGTGCCAGCAGTCCCAAAATCGCAGGGCTGGGAGGCTACACCTTC. The variable domain in full, with the rest retrieved from reference TRBV2 and TRBJ1-2, is EPEVTQTPSHQVTQMGQEVILRCVPISNHLYFYWYRQILGQKVEFLVSFYNNEISEKSEIFDDQFSVERPDGSNFTLKIRSTKLEDSAMYFCASSPKIAGLGGYTFGSGTRLTVV.

J is TRBJ2-5 and V is TRBV11-2; the D is unclear. Trimming pared 2 bases from V and 0 bases from J, leaving 13 bases between. This CDR3 has 16 residues. Germline V gene sequence: CDR1 SGHAT, CDR2 FQNNGV. Here the CDR3 reads CASSLTRGDNQETQYF. The DNA for the CDR3 is TGTGCCAGCAGCTTAACCCGAGGAGACAACCAAGAGACCCAGTACTTC.

This rearrangement joins TRBV12-3 or TRBV12-4 to TRBJ1-6; D not resolved. V dropped 2 bases and J dropped 4 bases, with 6 bases sitting between them. The CDR3 is 14 residues long. The chain's CDR3 is CASSLRQYNSPLHF. In DNA form, the CDR3 reads TGTGCCAGCAGTTTAAGGCAGTATAATTCACCCCTCCACTTT.

This rearrangement joins TRBV20-1 to TRBJ1-1, with D perhaps matching TRBD1 (5 bases). The germline V gene has CDR1 DFQATT and CDR2 SNEGSKA (reference sequence). This CDR3 contains 13 residues. V was cut by 0 bases and J by 2 bases, with 7 bases left in between. The CDR3: CSARDGGNTEAFF. CDR3 DNA sequence: TGCAGTGCTAGAGATGGGGGTAACACTGAAGCTTTCTTT.

The chain has TRBV12-3 or TRBV12-4 and TRBJ2-6; no clear D. V lost 3 bases and J 0 bases, leaving 6 bases between the germline ends. CDR3 length equals 15 residues. CDR3 region: CASSFTYSGANVLTF. CDR3 coding DNA: TGTGCCAGCAGTTTTACGTACTCTGGGGCCAACGTCCTGACTTTC.

This clonotype was seen a single time. The rearrangement uses TRBV5-4 and TRBJ1-1; D perhaps matches TRBD1 (6 bases). Per germline, CDR1 SGHNT and CDR2 YYREEE (reference sequence). The germline V and J ends were trimmed by 7 bases and 2 bases, with 18 bases remaining between them. CDR3 size: 15 residues. CDR3 DNA sequence: TGTGCCAGCGGACAAACAGGGCCAGTAAACACTGAAGCTTTCTTT. This encodes CASGQTGPVNTEAFF.